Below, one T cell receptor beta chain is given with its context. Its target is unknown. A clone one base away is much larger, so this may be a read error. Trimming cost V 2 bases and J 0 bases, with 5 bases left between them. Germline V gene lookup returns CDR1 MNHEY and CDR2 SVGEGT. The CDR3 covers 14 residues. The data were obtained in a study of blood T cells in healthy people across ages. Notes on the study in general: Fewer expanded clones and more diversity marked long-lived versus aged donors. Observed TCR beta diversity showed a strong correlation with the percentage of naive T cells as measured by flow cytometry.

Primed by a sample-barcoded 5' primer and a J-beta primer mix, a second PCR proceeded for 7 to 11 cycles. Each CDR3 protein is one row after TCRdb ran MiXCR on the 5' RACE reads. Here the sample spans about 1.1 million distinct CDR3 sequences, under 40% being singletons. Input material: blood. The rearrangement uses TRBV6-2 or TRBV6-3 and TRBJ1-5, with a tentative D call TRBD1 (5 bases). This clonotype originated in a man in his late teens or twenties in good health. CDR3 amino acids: CASSYDSSNQPQHF. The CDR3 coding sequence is TGTGCCAGCAGTTACGACAGTAGCAATCAGCCCCAGCATTTT.